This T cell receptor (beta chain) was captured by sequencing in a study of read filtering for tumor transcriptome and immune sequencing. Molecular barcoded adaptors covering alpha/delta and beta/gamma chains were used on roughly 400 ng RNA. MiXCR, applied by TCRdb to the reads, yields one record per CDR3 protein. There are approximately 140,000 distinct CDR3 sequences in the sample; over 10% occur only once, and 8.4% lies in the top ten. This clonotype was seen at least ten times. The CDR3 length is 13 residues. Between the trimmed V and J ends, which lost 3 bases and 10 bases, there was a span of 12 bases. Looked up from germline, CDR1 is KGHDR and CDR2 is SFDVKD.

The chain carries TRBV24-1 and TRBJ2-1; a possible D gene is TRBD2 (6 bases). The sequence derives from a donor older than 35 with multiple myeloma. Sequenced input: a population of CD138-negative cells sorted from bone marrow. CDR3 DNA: TGTGCCACCAGTGATAGGCGGGACGGAGAGCAGTTCTTC. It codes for CATSDRRDGEQFF.